Listed below are T cell receptor beta chains from one sample, sequenced in a study of T cell responses to AZD1222 COVID-19 vaccine. The protocol was immunoSEQ multiplex PCR, while the TCRdb copy is restricted to in-frame clones and leaves out a portion. Here the sample spans roughly 130,000 clones, roughly nine tenths being singletons. The sequences come from peripheral blood, collected on day 0 of AZD1222 vaccination. The receptor source for this set is an adult in good health. CDR3s include the opening cysteine and the closing phenylalanine or tryptophan. D genes are given only for firm matches. Clone size appears in some rows only: once, few, many, or a class for an expanded clone.

V,D,J,size,CDR3,DNA
TRBV4-3,TRBD1,TRBJ1-5,NA,CASSQDPQGHNQPQHF,TGCGCCAGCAGCCAAGATCCACAGGGGCACAATCAGCCCCAGCATTTT
TRBV6-5,NA,TRBJ2-4,NA,CASRFRGGIQYF,TGTGCCAGCAGGTTCAGGGGTGGCATTCAGTACTTC
TRBV24-1,NA,TRBJ1-5,few,CATSDGYSNQPQHF,TGTGCCACCAGCGACGGGTATAGCAATCAGCCCCAGCATTTT
TRBV28,TRBD1,TRBJ1-6,NA,CASIPGTGLNSPLHF,TGTGCCAGCATCCCCGGGACAGGCCTTAATTCACCCCTCCACTTT
TRBV5-6,NA,TRBJ1-4,NA,CASSLARIRRGLNEKLFF,TGTGCCAGCAGCTTGGCGAGGATCCGTCGGGGTCTGAATGAAAAACTGTTTTTT
TRBV18,NA,TRBJ1-1,NA,CASSGGGNTEAFF,TGTGCCAGCTCCGGAGGGGGGAACACTGAAGCTTTCTTT
TRBV29-1,TRBD1,TRBJ2-3,NA,CSVGQGRPTDTQYF,TGCAGCGTTGGACAGGGGCGTCCCACAGATACGCAGTATTTT
TRBV6-2/TRBV6-3,TRBD1,TRBJ1-6,NA,CASSYRGQGRSPLHF,TGTGCCAGCAGTTACCGAGGACAGGGTCGGTCACCCCTCCACTTT
TRBV7-9,NA,TRBJ1-2,NA,CASSLLGRYTF,TGTGCCAGCAGCTTATTGGGGCGCTACACCTTC
TRBV5-1,NA,TRBJ1-1,NA,CASSLASGTATREAFF,TGCGCCAGCAGCTTGGCCTCTGGGACCGCGACACGTGAAGCTTTCTTT
TRBV4-1,TRBD1,TRBJ1-2,NA,CASSRLIQGQGNGYTF,TGCGCCAGCAGCCGTCTCATCCAGGGACAGGGTAATGGCTACACCTTC
TRBV28,NA,TRBJ1-3,NA,CASSPGSTGNTIYF,TGTGCCAGCAGTCCAGGGTCCACTGGAAACACCATATATTTT
TRBV19,NA,TRBJ1-5,NA,CASSIGTGRYSQPQHF,TGTGCCAGTAGTATAGGAACAGGGAGGTATAGTCAGCCCCAGCATTTT
TRBV7-2,TRBD1,TRBJ2-7,NA,CASSPANRGTYEQYF,TGTGCCAGCAGCCCCGCCAACAGGGGGACCTACGAGCAGTACTTC
TRBV5-8,NA,TRBJ2-4,NA,CASSFTGTSKNIQYF,TGTGCCAGCAGCTTTACAGGGACTTCCAAAAACATTCAGTACTTC
TRBV5-1,TRBD2,TRBJ2-1,NA,CASSLGGASYNEQFF,TGCGCCAGCAGCCTCGGGGGGGCTTCCTACAATGAGCAGTTCTTC
TRBV28,NA,TRBJ1-6,NA,CASRDGGALNSPLHF,TGTGCCAGCAGGGATGGAGGGGCCCTTAATTCACCCCTCCACTTT
TRBV19,TRBD1,TRBJ1-5,NA,CASRRRGTGVEGSNQPQHF,TGTGCCAGTAGAAGAAGAGGGACAGGGGTAGAAGGGAGCAATCAGCCCCAGCATTTT
TRBV12-3/TRBV12-4,NA,TRBJ1-1,NA,CASSFSLGPEAFF,TGTGCCAGCAGTTTTTCCCTGGGGCCTGAAGCTTTCTTT
TRBV4-2,NA,TRBJ2-6,few,CASSPGEAGANVLTF,TGTGCCAGCAGCCCCGGTGAAGCTGGGGCCAACGTCCTGACTTTC